The sequence of this T cell receptor (beta chain) was determined in a study of blood T cell repertoires in COVID-19. The overall study: The origin of the acute and convalescent COVID-19 samples was the United States, Italy and Spain. PBMCs, B-cell-depleted T cells, or T cells provided the cDNA or gDNA that made up the material.

The CDR3 totals 17 residues. The junction had 13 bases not matched to a gene; V was cut back by 5 bases and J by 7 bases. Germline-derived CDR1 and CDR2 are LNHDA and SQIVND (reference sequence). As originally analysed: Counts of nucleated cells, estimated from reference gene primer amplification, were obtained. Method: immunoSEQ multiplex PCR; TCRdb's copy keeps in-frame clones and lacks some. V and J calls and clone size are as listed in that table; D and trimming were resolved from the DNA. The sample records over 250,000 clones, around three quarters being singletons. This receptor was obtained from a woman of 80 years or more with acute or convalescent COVID-19. The sequenced sample consisted of peripheral blood. The V and J genes are TRBV19 and TRBJ1-6; 8 bases map to TRBD1. CDR3 sequence (DNA): TGTGCCAGTAGTCTTAGACAGGGGATGCTCAAGAATTCACCCCTCCACTTT. This codes for CASSLRQGMLKNSPLHF. Full variable domain (missing parts from reference TRBV19 and TRBJ1-6): DGGITQSPKYLFRKEGQNVTLSCEQNLNHDAMYWYRQDPGQGLRLIYYSQIVNDFQKGDIAEGYSVSREKKESFPLTVTSAQKNPTAFYLCASSLRQGMLKNSPLHFGNGTRLTVT.